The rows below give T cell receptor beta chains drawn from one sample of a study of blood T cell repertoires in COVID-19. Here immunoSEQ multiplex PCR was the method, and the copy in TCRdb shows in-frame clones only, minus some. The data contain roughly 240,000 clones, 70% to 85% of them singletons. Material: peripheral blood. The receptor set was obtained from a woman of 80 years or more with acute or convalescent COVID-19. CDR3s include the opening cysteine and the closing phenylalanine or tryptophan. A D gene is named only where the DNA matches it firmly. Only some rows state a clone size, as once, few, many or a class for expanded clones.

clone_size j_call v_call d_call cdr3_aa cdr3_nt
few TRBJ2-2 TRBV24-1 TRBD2 CATSGSGRDTGELFF TGTGCCACCAGTGGTAGCGGGAGAGACACCGGGGAGCTGTTTTTT
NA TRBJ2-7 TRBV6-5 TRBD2 CASSYLAGGFYEQYF TGTGCCAGCAGTTACCTAGCGGGAGGGTTCTACGAGCAGTACTTC
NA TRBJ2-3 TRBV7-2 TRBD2 CASSPSRLAGTDTQYF TGTGCCAGCAGCCCTAGTCGCCTAGCGGGCACAGATACGCAGTATTTT
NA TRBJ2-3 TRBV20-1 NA CSASTRTDTQYF TGCAGTGCTAGTACTCGCACAGATACGCAGTATTTT
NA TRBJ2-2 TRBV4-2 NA CASSQILQGSANTGELFF TGTGCCAGCAGCCAAATACTACAGGGTTCGGCGAACACCGGGGAGCTGTTTTTT
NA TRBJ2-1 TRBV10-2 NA CASSDHLGAKVSIYNEQFF TGCGCCAGCAGCGACCATCTAGGGGCAAAGGTGTCCATTTACAATGAGCAGTTCTTC
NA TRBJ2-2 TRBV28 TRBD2 CASSLGGRATGELFF TGTGCCAGCAGTCTCGGCGGGAGGGCCACCGGGGAGCTGTTTTTT
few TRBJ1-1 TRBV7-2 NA CASSRRVLDTEAFF TGTGCCAGCAGCCGTCGGGTTTTGGACACTGAAGCTTTCTTT
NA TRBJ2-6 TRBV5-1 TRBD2 CASSLVVAGGLSSGANVLTF TGCGCCAGCAGCTTGGTTGTGGCGGGAGGCCTTAGCTCTGGGGCCAACGTCCTGACTTTC
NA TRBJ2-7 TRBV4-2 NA CASSQEEVGTIYEQYF TGTGCCAGCAGCCAAGAAGAGGTGGGTACCATATACGAGCAGTACTTC
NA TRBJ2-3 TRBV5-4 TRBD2 CASSLVSGRTDTQYF TGTGCCAGCAGCTTGGTGAGCGGGAGGACAGATACGCAGTATTTT
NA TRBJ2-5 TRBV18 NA CASSPSWGPQETQYF TGTGCCAGCTCACCGAGTTGGGGGCCCCAAGAGACCCAGTACTTC
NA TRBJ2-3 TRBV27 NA CASRFSGPGDTQYF TGTGCCAGCAGGTTCTCAGGACCAGGGGATACGCAGTATTTT
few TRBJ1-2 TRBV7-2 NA CASSLDQGRYGYTF TGTGCCAGCAGCTTAGATCAGGGTCGCTATGGCTACACCTTC